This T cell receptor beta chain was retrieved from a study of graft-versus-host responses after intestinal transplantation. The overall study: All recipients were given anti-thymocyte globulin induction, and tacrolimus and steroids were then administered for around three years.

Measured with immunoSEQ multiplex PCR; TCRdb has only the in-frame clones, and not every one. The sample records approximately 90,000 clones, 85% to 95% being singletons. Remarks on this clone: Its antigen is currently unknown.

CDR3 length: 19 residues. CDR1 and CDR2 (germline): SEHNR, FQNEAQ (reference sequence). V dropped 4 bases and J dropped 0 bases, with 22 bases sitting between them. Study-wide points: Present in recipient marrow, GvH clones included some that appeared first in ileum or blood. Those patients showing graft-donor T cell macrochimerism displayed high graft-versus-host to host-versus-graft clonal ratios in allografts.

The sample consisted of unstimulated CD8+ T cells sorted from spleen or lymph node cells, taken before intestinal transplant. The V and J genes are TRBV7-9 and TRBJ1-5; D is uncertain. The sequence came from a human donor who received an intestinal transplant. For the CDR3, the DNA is TGTGCCAGCAGCTCCCCTGGCGAGGGAGCCGAGAATAGCAATCAGCCCCAGCATTTT. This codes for CASSSPGEGAENSNQPQHF.